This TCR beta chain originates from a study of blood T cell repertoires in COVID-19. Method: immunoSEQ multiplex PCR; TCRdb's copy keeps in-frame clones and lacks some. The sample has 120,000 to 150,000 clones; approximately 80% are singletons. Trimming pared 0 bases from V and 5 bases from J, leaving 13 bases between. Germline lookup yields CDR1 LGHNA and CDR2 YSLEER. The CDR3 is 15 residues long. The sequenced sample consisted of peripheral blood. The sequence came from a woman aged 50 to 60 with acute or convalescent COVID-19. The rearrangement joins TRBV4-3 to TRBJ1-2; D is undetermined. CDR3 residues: CASSQDLVLSYGYTF. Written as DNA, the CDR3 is TGCGCCAGCAGCCAAGATCTTGTGTTATCGTATGGCTACACCTTC.